The 19 T cell receptor beta chains reported below all come from one sample, sequenced in a study of shared clonotypes between healthy human individuals. Here immunoSEQ multiplex PCR was the method, and the copy in TCRdb shows in-frame clones only, minus some. This table holds 2 million to 3 million clones, over 85% found once. Sequencing input: naive CD4+ T cells from PBMCs. Subset of the sample: CD45RA+ positively selected. Receptor source: a man between 18 and 29 years old in good health. Some clones in this sample may be carry-over from other donors' samples.

CDR3 sequence reads: CASSGSSGSSYNEQFF. For the CDR3, the DNA is TGTGCCAGCAGTGGTTCTAGCGGGAGCTCCTACAATGAGCAGTTCTTC. This chain uses TRBV27 with TRBJ2-1; 10 positions agree with TRBD2. Losses at the gene ends were 5 bases for V and 0 bases for J; bases not matched to a gene: 4. The germline V gene has CDR1 MNHEY and CDR2 SMNVEV (reference sequence). This CDR3 has 16 residues.

This chain connects TRBV18 to TRBJ1-2; D is uncertain. Germline V CDR1 and CDR2: KGHSH, LQKENI. The ends were cut back, 2 bases at V and 8 bases at J, with 15 bases in the middle. CDR3 size: 14 residues. The CDR3 bases are TGTGCCAGCTCACCAAACCTAAAAATGGAGGGCTACACCTTC. This codes for CASSPNLKMEGYTF.

A word on this clone: Other DNA sequences from this sample encode an identical CDR3 as well. The rearrangement uses TRBV5-1 and TRBJ1-2, with unresolved D. Germline-derived CDR1 and CDR2 are SGHRS and YFSETQ. The CDR3 loop spans 14 amino acids. The V gene lost 0 bases and the J gene lost 2 bases, with 8 bases spanning the gap. This CDR3 reads CASSLGPGNYGYTF. CDR3 nucleotide sequence: TGCGCCAGCAGCTTGGGTCCGGGCAACTATGGCTACACCTTC.

Notes on this clone: This sample also contains other DNA sequences that code for the same CDR3. V gene TRBV7-9 combines with J gene TRBJ2-3, with 12 bases that match TRBD1. This CDR3 region has 14 residues. The J segment lost 4 bases and the V segment lost 5 bases, leaving 1 base of the junction unmatched. Per germline, CDR1 SEHNR and CDR2 FQNEAQ (reference sequence). The CDR3 DNA is TGTGCCAGCAGCCGGGACAGGGGGCCAGATACGCAGTATTTT. Translating it yields CASSRDRGPDTQYF.

The V gene is TRBV4-3, the J gene TRBJ1-1; 7 bases are a match to TRBD1. The V and J ends lost 4 bases and 0 bases, in that order; junction bases with no gene match: 5. The CDR3 totals 15 residues. CDR1 is LGHNA, CDR2 YSLEER, per germline. CDR3 in DNA: TGCGCCAGCAGCCGCCTGGGACAGATGAACACTGAAGCTTTCTTT. Residues: CASSRLGQMNTEAFF.

This rearrangement joins TRBV10-2 to TRBJ2-7; TRBD1 matches at 11 bases. In germline, CDR1 is WSHSY, CDR2 SAAADI. CDR3 length: 16 residues. The trim removed 7 bases at V and 2 bases at J, leaving 10 bases unmatched. The CDR3 coding sequence is TGCGCCAGCACGAAATCCGGGACAGGGGGTACCTACGAGCAGTACTTC. Amino acid sequence: CASTKSGTGGTYEQYF.

The rearrangement joins TRBV6-1 to TRBJ1-4; unclear D gene. The CDR3 is 16 residues long. The V end was cut by 2 bases, the J end by 0 bases, with 10 bases between. Germline V gene data show CDR1 as MNHNS and CDR2 as SASEGT. In DNA, the CDR3 is TGTGCCAGCAGTGAACTTGTGGCCACAACTAATGAAAAACTGTTTTTT. Amino acid sequence: CASSELVATTNEKLFF.

This chain connects TRBV2 to TRBJ1-2; D is uncertain. CDR3 length equals 13 residues. CDR1 is SNHLY and CDR2 is FYNNEI in the germline V gene. CDR3 in amino acids: CATQMEGGYGYTF. In nucleotides, the CDR3 is TGTGCTACCCAAATGGAGGGAGGCTATGGCTACACCTTC.

The rearrangement links TRBV4-1 to TRBJ1-2; D perhaps matches TRBD1 (5 bases). V lost 2 bases and J lost 13, with 14 bases in between. Germline V gives CDR1 MGHRA, CDR2 YSYEKL. The CDR3 extends over 12 amino acids. The CDR3 coding sequence is TGCGCCAGCAGCCAACCGCTGACAGTTCTCACCTTC. This codes for CASSQPLTVLTF.

The count of this clone is one. The sample has other DNA sequences that encode this CDR3 too. The J gene is TRBJ2-7, the V gene TRBV29-1, with D tentatively TRBD1 or TRBD2 (5 bases each). CDR3 size: 12 residues. Trimming removed 4 bases from V and 0 bases from J, with 7 bases in between. Germline CDR1 reads SQVTM; CDR2 reads ANQGSEA. The CDR3 loop reads CSVAGTSYEQYF. As DNA, the CDR3 is TGCAGCGTTGCAGGGACCTCCTACGAGCAGTACTTC.

The chain combines TRBV5-6 with TRBJ2-3, with 12 bases matching TRBD1. The CDR3 has 19 amino acids. Germline trimming cut 5 bases from V and 5 bases from J; bases unmatched to any gene: 18. Germline values: CDR1 SGHDT, CDR2 YYEEEE. The CDR3 DNA follows: TGTGCCAGCAGGGGACAGGGGGCAAAGGACTCCCTGCGAAAAGATACGCAGTATTTT. It translates to CASRGQGAKDSLRKDTQYF. Together with reference TRBV5-6 and TRBJ2-3, the CDR3 gives the full variable domain: DAGVTQSPTHLIKTRGQQVTLRCSPKSGHDTVSWYQQALGQGPQFIFQYYEEEERQRGNFPDRFSGHQFPNYSSELNVNALLLGDSALYLCASRGQGAKDSLRKDTQYFGPGTRLTVL.

This rearrangement joins TRBV7-3 to TRBJ1-4, with 10 bases identical to TRBD1. The CDR3 is 18 amino acids. J was trimmed by 1 base and V by 4 bases; bases with no gene match: 9. In germline, CDR1 is SGHTA, CDR2 FQGTGA. The DNA for the CDR3 is TGTGCCAGCAGCTGGCCCGGGACAGGGGTAGAAACTAATGAAAAACTGTTTTTT. Its translation is CASSWPGTGVETNEKLFF.

This clone was seen only a few times. The chain uses TRBV2 and TRBJ1-5; maybe TRBD1 (5 bases). Germline CDR1 SNHLY, CDR2 FYNNEI. This CDR3 has 12 residues. V dropped 6 bases and J dropped 4 bases, with 7 bases sitting between them. CDR3 region: CASRTGNQPQHF. The CDR3 DNA sequence: TGTGCCAGCAGAACAGGAAATCAGCCCCAGCATTTT.

The chain has TRBV28 and TRBJ2-7, with D perhaps being TRBD1 or TRBD2 (6 bases each). V lost 5 bases, J lost 2 bases, and 16 bases lay in between. The CDR3 has 15 residues. Germline CDR1 is MDHEN and CDR2 is SYDVKM. Written as DNA, the CDR3 is TGTGCCAGCAGTCAGGGGACTCTCTCCCCCTACGAGCAGTACTTC. The encoded protein is CASSQGTLSPYEQYF.

The gene calls are TRBV9 and TRBJ2-2, with TRBD2 as a possible D gene (6 bases). The CDR3 is 14 residues long. V lost 4 bases to trimming and J lost 3 bases, with 10 bases between them. CDR1 is SGDLS, CDR2 YYNGEE, per germline. The CDR3 DNA follows: TGTGCCAGCAGCTGGGACTCGTACACCGGGGAGCTGTTTTTT. This gives the protein CASSWDSYTGELFF. The whole variable domain, remainder taken from reference TRBV9 and TRBJ2-2, is DSGVTQTPKHLITATGQRVTLRCSPRSGDLSVYWYQQSLDQGLQFLIQYYNGEERAKGNILERFSAQQFPDLHSELNLSSLELGDSALYFCASSWDSYTGELFFGEGSRLTVL.

The genes are TRBV5-6 and TRBJ2-4, with 10 bases that match TRBD2. The ends lost 4 bases at V and 0 bases at J; junction bases unmatched: 7. Germline lookup yields CDR1 SGHDT and CDR2 YYEEEE. This CDR3 contains 17 residues. In nucleotides, the CDR3 is TGTGCCAGCAGCCCTTTCAGACTAGCGGGAGCCAAAAACATTCAGTACTTC. This gives the protein CASSPFRLAGAKNIQYF.

CDR3 nucleotide sequence: TGTGCCAGCAGCCAGCGGGATTCAGCCTACGAGCAGTACTTC. It encodes CASSQRDSAYEQYF. The chain is built from TRBV7-2 and TRBJ2-7; 7 nucleotides match TRBD2. Germline V gene lookup returns CDR1 SGHTA and CDR2 FQGNSA. With 5 bases clipped from V and 2 bases from J, the junction kept 6 bases outside the gene matches. The CDR3 covers 14 residues. Full variable domain (rest looked up from reference TRBV7-2 and TRBJ2-7): GAGVSQSPSNKVTEKGKDVELRCDPISGHTALYWYRQSLGQGLEFLIYFQGNSAPDKSGLPSDRFSAERTGGSVSTLTIQRTQQEDSAVYLCASSQRDSAYEQYFGPGTRLTVT.

This chain uses TRBV6-6 with TRBJ1-5; 10 bases line up with TRBD1. CDR3 length: 16 residues. From germline, CDR1 is MNHNY and CDR2 SVGAGI (reference sequence). Trimming took 0 bases from V and 6 from J; bases not matched to a gene: 5. The CDR3 is CASSYSTGGRGQPQHF. Here the CDR3 DNA reads TGTGCCAGCAGTTACTCGACAGGGGGCAGGGGTCAGCCCCAGCATTTT.

As to this clone: A read error may produce the germline difference seen at one junction end. V is TRBV5-6 and J is TRBJ1-1, with TRBD1 as a possible D gene (5 bases). The V gene's germline CDR1 is SGHDT and CDR2 YYEEEE. CDR3 length equals 13 residues. The CDR3 DNA reads TGTGCCAGCAGCTTGGGAAACAGGCCCCAAACGATCTTT. This sequence encodes CASSLGNRPQTIF.